The next 19 T cell receptor beta chains were all read from a single sample in a study of blood T cell repertoires in COVID-19. The method was immunoSEQ multiplex PCR; TCRdb's version includes in-frame clones alone and lacks a portion of them. The sample yields around 220,000 clones, 85% to 90% seen once. Material: peripheral blood. The receptors stem from a man in his fifties or sixties with acute or convalescent COVID-19.

The chain combines TRBV19 with TRBJ1-2; a weak D match, TRBD1 (5 bases). In germline, CDR1 is LNHDA, CDR2 SQIVND (reference sequence). Trimming removed 5 bases at V and 4 bases at J, with 17 bases between. CDR3 length: 15 residues. The chain's CDR3 is CASSAHTGVGYGYTF. CDR3 in DNA: TGTGCCAGTAGTGCTCACACAGGTGTCGGCTATGGCTACACCTTC.

This chain connects TRBV7-8 to TRBJ2-7; TRBD2 might be the D (7 bases). Germline assignment: CDR1 SGHVS and CDR2 FQNEAQ. The CDR3 length is 15 residues. Between the trimmed V and J ends, which lost 4 bases and 1 base, there was a span of 14 bases. The DNA of the CDR3 is TGTGCCAGCAGCTCCCGGGGAGGGGGGTCCTACGAGCAGTACTTC. This encodes CASSSRGGGSYEQYF. Complete variable domain (other parts from reference TRBV7-8 and TRBJ2-7): GAGVSQSPRYKVAKRGQDVALRCDPISGHVSLFWYQQALGQGPEFLTYFQNEAQLDKSGLPSDRFFAERPEGSVSTLKIQRTQQEDSAVYLCASSSRGGGSYEQYFGPGTRLTVT.

This sequence joins TRBV2 and TRBJ1-5; 7 nucleotides agree with TRBD1. V trimming: 6 bases; J trimming: 1 base; junction bases outside the gene matches: 3. The CDR3 runs 14 residues. CDR1 and CDR2 from the germline V gene are SNHLY and FYNNEI. The CDR3 loop is CASRPQGSNQPQHF. CDR3 coding DNA: TGTGCCAGCAGGCCACAGGGGAGCAATCAGCCCCAGCATTTT.

This chain uses TRBV14 with TRBJ2-1; TRBD2 agrees at 16 bases. Trimming at V came to 5 bases and at J to 10 bases, leaving 11 bases not matched to a gene. CDR1 and CDR2 (germline): SGHDN, FVKESK. This CDR3 has 17 amino acids. In DNA form, the CDR3 reads TGTGCCAGCAGCAAGGGACTAGCGGGGGGGCCAGTTTGGGAGCAGTTCTTC. Translating it yields CASSKGLAGGPVWEQFF.

This chain connects TRBV4-1 to TRBJ1-6; 7 nucleotides agree with TRBD1. The length of the CDR3 is 16 residues. Germline loops: CDR1 MGHRA, CDR2 YSYEKL. Losses at the gene ends were 2 bases for V and 5 bases for J; bases not matched to a gene: 6. The CDR3 bases are TGCGCCAGCAGCCAAAAGGGGGCGGGTAATAATTCACCCCTCCACTTT. Translated: CASSQKGAGNNSPLHF.

The gene calls are TRBV6-1 and TRBJ1-1, with D perhaps matching TRBD1 (6 bases). CDR3 length equals 14 residues. Per germline, CDR1 MNHNS and CDR2 SASEGT. Trimming stripped 3 bases from V and 0 bases from J, with 8 bases between. The CDR3: CASSDGQMNTEAFF. DNA for the CDR3: TGTGCCAGCAGTGACGGACAGATGAACACTGAAGCTTTCTTT.

This chain joins TRBV10-2 and TRBJ2-5; the D gene is possibly TRBD2 (7 bases). Germline values: CDR1 WSHSY, CDR2 SAAADI. The CDR3 loop spans 14 amino acids. The V and J ends lost 10 bases and 5 bases respectively, with 20 bases between them. Written as DNA, the CDR3 is TGCGCCACCCGGGGGGCCGAAGTAGGGGAGACCCAGTACTTC. Its protein product is CATRGAEVGETQYF.

V gene TRBV7-9 combines with J gene TRBJ1-2, with D unclear. Germline CDR1 SEHNR, CDR2 FQNEAQ (reference sequence). The CDR3 has 13 residues. Trimming cost V 2 bases and J 6 bases, with 10 bases left between them. CDR3 loop: CASSLTQSHGYTF. For the CDR3, the DNA is TGTGCCAGCAGCTTAACACAGTCCCATGGCTACACCTTC. Looking up the rest from reference TRBV7-9 and TRBJ1-2 gives the full variable domain: DTGVSQNPRHKITKRGQNVTFRCDPISEHNRLYWYRQTLGQGPEFLTYFQNEAQLEKSRLLSDRFSAERPKGSFSTLEIQRTEQGDSAMYLCASSLTQSHGYTFGSGTRLTVV.

This clone was seen a single time. The rearrangement uses TRBV6-5 and TRBJ1-2; D might be TRBD1 (5 bases). This CDR3 is 13 amino acids long. Germline V lookup: CDR1 MNHEY, CDR2 SVGAGI. V lost 7 bases, J lost 8 bases, and 17 bases lay in between. The CDR3 reads CASNSYGALGYTF. The CDR3 coding sequence is TGTGCCAGCAACTCCTATGGGGCTCTCGGCTACACCTTC.

The chain uses TRBV5-4 and TRBJ2-3, with D perhaps matching TRBD1 (5 bases). Between the trimmed V and J ends, which lost 4 bases and 0 bases, there was a span of 12 bases. The CDR3 runs 15 residues. In germline, CDR1 is SGHNT, CDR2 YYREEE (reference sequence). DNA for the CDR3: TGTGCCAGCAGCGAGACAGCCACTAGCACAGATACGCAGTATTTT. The encoded protein is CASSETATSTDTQYF.

J is TRBJ1-6 and V is TRBV27; D unresolved. This CDR3 has 15 amino acids. Germline CDR1 MNHEY, CDR2 SMNVEV (reference sequence). The V and J ends lost 6 bases and 5 bases respectively, with 14 bases between them. CDR3 loop: CASRAGTGDNSPLHF. Written as DNA, the CDR3 is TGTGCCAGCAGGGCCGGAACCGGAGATAATTCACCCCTCCACTTT.

The chain joins TRBV5-5 to TRBJ2-7; TRBD2 aligns across 7 bases. This CDR3 spans 14 amino acids. J was trimmed by 3 bases and V by 0 bases; bases with no gene match: 3. Germline assignment: CDR1 SGHKS and CDR2 YYEKEE (reference sequence). The CDR3 reads CASSLGEGIYEQYF. The CDR3, as DNA: TGTGCCAGCAGCTTGGGGGAGGGGATCTACGAGCAGTACTTC.

The chain is built from TRBV9 and TRBJ1-1; 9 nucleotides line up with TRBD1. The germline V gene encodes CDR1 SGDLS and CDR2 YYNGEE. The CDR3 totals 15 residues. Unmatched junction bases numbered 7, after V lost 4 bases and J lost 3 bases. CDR3 DNA: TGTGCCAGCAGCCCCACGACAGGGGGGTACACTGAAGCTTTCTTT. Protein sequence: CASSPTTGGYTEAFF.

The genes are TRBV27 and TRBJ1-6; D is ambiguous. With 2 bases removed from V and 8 bases from J, the gap between germline ends came to 13 bases. The CDR3 sequence is 15 residues long. Germline V gene data show CDR1 as MNHEY and CDR2 as SMNVEV (reference sequence). In DNA form, the CDR3 reads TGTGCCAGCAGTTTACTCGATCGGCGGGATTCACCCCTCCACTTT. It yields the protein CASSLLDRRDSPLHF.

This chain uses TRBV11-2 with TRBJ1-6; D call uncertain. Germline V gives CDR1 SGHAT, CDR2 FQNNGV. The CDR3 is 16 residues long. The V gene lost 0 bases and the J gene lost 0 bases, with 6 bases spanning the gap. The CDR3 nucleotides read TGTGCCAGCAGCTTAGACACGAGCTCCTATAATTCACCCCTCCACTTT. Its translation is CASSLDTSSYNSPLHF.

The chain has TRBV7-2 and TRBJ2-7, with 7 bases that match TRBD1. Trimming took 5 bases from V and 5 from J; bases not matched to a gene: 6. In germline, CDR1 is SGHTA, CDR2 FQGNSA. This CDR3 contains 13 residues. In DNA form, the CDR3 reads TGTGCCAGCAGCCACATCAGGGGGAACGAGCAGTACTTC. It is translated as CASSHIRGNEQYF.

This chain uses TRBV7-9 with TRBJ1-3; D unresolved. CDR3 size: 17 residues. Germline V gene sequence: CDR1 SEHNR, CDR2 FQNEAQ (reference sequence). Deletions cut 5 bases from V and 0 bases from J, with 17 bases between. For the CDR3, the DNA is TGTGCCAGCAGCCCAAGACTTTCACCCAGCTCTGGAAACACCATATATTTT. It is translated as CASSPRLSPSSGNTIYF. The whole variable domain, remainder taken from reference TRBV7-9 and TRBJ1-3, is DTGVSQNPRHKITKRGQNVTFRCDPISEHNRLYWYRQTLGQGPEFLTYFQNEAQLEKSRLLSDRFSAERPKGSFSTLEIQRTEQGDSAMYLCASSPRLSPSSGNTIYFGEGSWLTVV.

This clone was seen only once. The chain carries TRBV7-8 and TRBJ1-1; TRBD1 matches 8 bases. Germline V gene lookup returns CDR1 SGHVS and CDR2 FQNEAQ. This CDR3 has 14 residues. Losses at the gene ends were 4 bases for V and 1 base for J; bases not matched to a gene: 2. The CDR3 DNA reads TGTGCCAGCAGCTCCGGGACAGGGAACACTGAAGCTTTCTTT. Its translation is CASSSGTGNTEAFF.

This sequence joins TRBV10-3 and TRBJ2-2; 9 positions agree with TRBD1. Germline trimming cut 4 bases from V and 4 bases from J; bases unmatched to any gene: 7. This CDR3 is built from 16 residues. CDR1 ENHRY and CDR2 SYGVKD come from the germline V gene. This CDR3 is CAISADRGAGTGELFF. DNA of the CDR3: TGTGCCATCAGTGCTGACAGGGGGGCGGGCACCGGGGAGCTGTTTTTT.